One and the same sample provided the 11 T cell receptor beta chains below, sequenced in a study of blood T cell repertoires in COVID-19. Measured with immunoSEQ multiplex PCR; TCRdb has only the in-frame clones, and not every one. The table includes about 210,000 clones, 80% to 90% detected once. The sample was PBMCs or T cells enriched from blood (not recorded which). These receptors were obtained from a man aged 18 to 35 with acute COVID-19.

This chain uses TRBV4-3 with TRBJ1-5; 7 nucleotides line up with TRBD1. V shed 0 bases and J 4 bases; nucleotides not matched to a gene: 9. Germline V gene lookup returns CDR1 LGHNA and CDR2 YSLEER. This CDR3 spans 17 amino acids. CDR3 coding DNA: TGCGCCAGCAGCCAAGATCTTGCGACAGGGTTAAATCAGCCCCAGCATTTT. This sequence encodes CASSQDLATGLNQPQHF.

The chain carries TRBV12-3 or TRBV12-4 and TRBJ2-7; no clear D. The CDR3 contains 11 residues. Trimming took off 8 bases at V and 6 bases at J, with 11 bases between the two ends. The CDR3 here is CASALGGEQYF. The CDR3 DNA reads as TGTGCCAGCGCCCTCGGTGGCGAGCAGTACTTC.

This clone appeared a few times. The chain is built from TRBV19 and TRBJ2-1, with 11 positions matching TRBD2. J lost 7 bases, V lost 8 bases, and 13 bases had no gene match. Looked up from germline, CDR1 is LNHDA and CDR2 is SQIVND (reference sequence). The CDR3 extends over 16 amino acids. The CDR3 loop is CASSPLTSGIGNEQFF. CDR3 sequence (DNA): TGTGCCAGTTCTCCACTGACTAGCGGGATTGGTAATGAGCAGTTCTTC.

The chain recombines TRBV7-9 with TRBJ2-5; no clear D. Trimming pared 2 bases from V and 2 bases from J, leaving 18 bases between. CDR1 is SEHNR, CDR2 FQNEAQ, per germline (reference sequence). CDR3 length: 17 amino acids. The CDR3 DNA reads TGTGCCAGCAGCTTAATCAGCACTCGACACTCACAAGAGACCCAGTACTTC. Protein: CASSLISTRHSQETQYF.

V usage is TRBV27 and J usage is TRBJ2-3, with 7 bases matching TRBD2. The CDR3 consists of 15 residues. CDR1 and CDR2 (germline): MNHEY, SMNVEV (reference sequence). V shed 6 bases, J shed 1 base, and the junction held 7 bases outside the gene matches. CDR3 nucleotides: TGTGCCAGCAGGTCCCTTGGGGGGGGCACAGATACGCAGTATTTT. Residues: CASRSLGGGTDTQYF.

The rearrangement uses TRBV6-6 and TRBJ2-1; TRBD2 agrees at 7 bases. The CDR3 consists of 13 residues. The V segment lost 1 base and the J segment 10 bases; nucleotides outside the gene matches: 4. CDR1 and CDR2 from the germline V gene are MNHNY and SVGAGI (reference sequence). The CDR3 sequence is CASSYLGAGEQFF. CDR3 sequence (DNA): TGTGCCAGCAGTTACTTAGGAGCGGGGGAGCAGTTCTTC.

The genes are TRBV28 and TRBJ2-5; TRBD1 matches 8 bases. The CDR3 extends over 15 amino acids. V shed 2 bases, J shed 4 bases, and the junction held 6 bases outside the gene matches. CDR1 is MDHEN and CDR2 is SYDVKM in the germline V gene. The CDR3, as DNA: TGTGCCAGCAGTTTAGATGGACAGGGTGGAGAGACCCAGTACTTC. Protein sequence: CASSLDGQGGETQYF.

This clone showed up just a few times. The chain combines TRBV4-2 with TRBJ2-2, with TRBD2 matching 9 bases. Germline V gives CDR1 LGHNA, CDR2 YNFKEQ. Unmatched junction bases numbered 8, after V lost 0 bases and J lost 9 bases. The CDR3 length is 16 residues. CDR3 region: CASSQDMTSGIRELFF. CDR3 DNA sequence: TGTGCCAGCAGCCAAGATATGACTAGCGGTATCCGGGAGCTGTTTTTT.

V usage is TRBV28 and J usage is TRBJ2-1; 7 bases map to TRBD1. Unmatched junction bases numbered 8, after V lost 3 bases and J lost 0 bases. Germline CDR1 is MDHEN and CDR2 is SYDVKM. CDR3 length: 17 amino acids. The CDR3 region is CASSFGVDRNSYNEQFF. CDR3 sequence (DNA): TGTGCCAGCAGTTTCGGGGTGGACAGGAACTCCTACAATGAGCAGTTCTTC.

V and J are TRBV6-5 and TRBJ1-5, with 8 nucleotides matching TRBD1. This CDR3 contains 13 residues. The V and J ends lost 2 bases and 7 bases, in that order; junction bases with no gene match: 1. CDR1 is MNHEY, CDR2 SVGAGI, per germline. CDR3 coding DNA: TGTGCCAGCAGTTACGGGACAGGACAGCCCCAGCATTTT. Translation gives CASSYGTGQPQHF.

The rearrangement joins TRBV10-3 to TRBJ1-3; 8 bases line up with TRBD1. CDR1 and CDR2 (germline): ENHRY, SYGVKD. The CDR3 length is 14 residues. With V trimmed by 6 bases and J by 2 bases, 3 bases remained unmatched. The CDR3: CAIREQGAGNTIYF. For the CDR3, the DNA is TGTGCCATCAGGGAACAGGGGGCTGGAAACACCATATATTTT.